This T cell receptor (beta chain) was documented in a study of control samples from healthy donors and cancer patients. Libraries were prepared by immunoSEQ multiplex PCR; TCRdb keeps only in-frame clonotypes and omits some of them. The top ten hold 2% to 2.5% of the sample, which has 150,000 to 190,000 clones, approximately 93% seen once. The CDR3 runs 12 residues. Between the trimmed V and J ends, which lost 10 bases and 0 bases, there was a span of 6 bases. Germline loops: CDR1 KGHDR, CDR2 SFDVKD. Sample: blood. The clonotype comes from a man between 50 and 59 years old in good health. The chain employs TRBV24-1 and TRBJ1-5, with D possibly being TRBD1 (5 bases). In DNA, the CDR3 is TGTGCCACAGGGGATAGCAATCAGCCCCAGCATTTT. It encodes CATGDSNQPQHF.